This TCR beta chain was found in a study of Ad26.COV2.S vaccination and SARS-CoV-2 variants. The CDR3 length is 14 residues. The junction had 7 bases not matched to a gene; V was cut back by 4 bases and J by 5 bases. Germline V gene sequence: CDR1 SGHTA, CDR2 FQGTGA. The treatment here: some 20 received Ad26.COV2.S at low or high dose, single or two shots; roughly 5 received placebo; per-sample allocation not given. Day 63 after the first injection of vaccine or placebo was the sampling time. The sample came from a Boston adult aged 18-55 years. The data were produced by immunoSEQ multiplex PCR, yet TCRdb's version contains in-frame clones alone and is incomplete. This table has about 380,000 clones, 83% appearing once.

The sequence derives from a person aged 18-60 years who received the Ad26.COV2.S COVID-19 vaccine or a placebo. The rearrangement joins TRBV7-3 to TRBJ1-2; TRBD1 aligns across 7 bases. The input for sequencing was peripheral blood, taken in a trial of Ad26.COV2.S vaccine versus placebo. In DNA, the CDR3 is TGTGCCAGCAGCTCCGGACCAGGGGGATATGGCTACACCTTC. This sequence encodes CASSSGPGGYGYTF. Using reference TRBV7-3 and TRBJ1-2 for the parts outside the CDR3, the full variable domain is GAGVSQTPSNKVTEKGKYVELRCDPISGHTALYWYRQSLGQGPEFLIYFQGTGAADDSGLPNDRFFAVRPEGSVSTLKIQRTERGDSAVYLCASSSGPGGYGYTFGSGTRLTVV.